Listed below are T cell receptor beta chains from one sample, sequenced in a study of cytomegalovirus exposure and HLA in healthy donors. Measured with immunoSEQ multiplex PCR; TCRdb has only the in-frame clones, and not every one. The sample has over 150,000 clones; roughly 87% are singletons. Sequencing was performed on PBMCs. Source of these receptors: a girl under two years old in good health and CMV-seronegative. The CDR3 runs from the conserved cysteine through the conserved F or W. The D gene is left open where the match is weak. Expanded clones get a size class; other rows say once, few or many, or leave the size out.

D: NA
J: TRBJ2-7
size: NA
V: TRBV7-6
DNA: TGTGCCAGCAGCTTAAACCCCCTCAGGGATCGGGTATCGGCCTACGAGCAGTACTTC
CDR3: CASSLNPLRDRVSAYEQYF

D: NA
J: TRBJ1-5
size: NA
V: TRBV6-5
DNA: TGTGCCAGCAGTTACTCCACAGGGCGGCAGCCCCAGCATTTT
CDR3: CASSYSTGRQPQHF

D: TRBD2
J: TRBJ2-5
size: NA
V: TRBV7-2
DNA: TGTGCCAGCAGCTTACTCGGGGGGCCTAGCGGGAAAAGAGAGACCCAGTACTTC
CDR3: CASSLLGGPSGKRETQYF

D: NA
J: TRBJ2-2
size: NA
V: TRBV9
DNA: TGTGCCAGCAGCACCCGGACAGCTCCTTTAAACACCGGGGAGCTGTTTTTT
CDR3: CASSTRTAPLNTGELFF

D: TRBD1
J: TRBJ2-7
size: NA
V: TRBV5-1
DNA: TGCGCCAGCAGCTCCAGACAGGGGATGGACGAGCAGTACTTC
CDR3: CASSSRQGMDEQYF

D: TRBD2
J: TRBJ2-3
size: NA
V: TRBV6-5
DNA: TGTGCCAGCAGTCCCCGTAGCGGGAGGATGGATACGCAGTATTTT
CDR3: CASSPRSGRMDTQYF

D: TRBD2
J: TRBJ2-5
size: NA
V: TRBV18
DNA: TGTGCCAGCTCACCTGGGACTAGCGGAGAGACCCAGTACTTC
CDR3: CASSPGTSGETQYF

D: TRBD2
J: TRBJ2-7
size: NA
V: TRBV7-9
DNA: TGTGCCAGCAGCCAGGCGGCGGGGGGGCGCTACGAGCAGTACTTC
CDR3: CASSQAAGGRYEQYF

D: NA
J: TRBJ1-6
size: few
V: TRBV6-4
DNA: TGTGCCAGCAGTGACCAGGGGAATGGTTCACCCCTCCACTTT
CDR3: CASSDQGNGSPLHF

D: TRBD1
J: TRBJ2-3
size: NA
V: TRBV7-3
DNA: TGTGCCAGCAGCACCAGGGGGAGTGGCACAGATACGCAGTATTTT
CDR3: CASSTRGSGTDTQYF

D: NA
J: TRBJ2-2
size: NA
V: TRBV2
DNA: TGTGCCAGCAGAGGACTACGTGGAGCCGGGGAGCTGTTTTTT
CDR3: CASRGLRGAGELFF

D: TRBD1
J: TRBJ2-7
size: NA
V: TRBV29-1
DNA: TGCAGCGTGGACACGGGACAGGGTTTATACGAGCAGTACTTC
CDR3: CSVDTGQGLYEQYF

D: NA
J: TRBJ2-2
size: NA
V: TRBV6-5
DNA: TGTGCCAGCAAGATTAGAAACACCGGGGAGCTGTTTTTT
CDR3: CASKIRNTGELFF

D: TRBD1
J: TRBJ2-3
size: NA
V: TRBV4-2
DNA: TGTGCCAGCAGCCAAGATACAGGGGGCGCAGATACGCAGTATTTT
CDR3: CASSQDTGGADTQYF

D: NA
J: TRBJ2-1
size: NA
V: TRBV15
DNA: TGTGCCACCAGCAGAGGTGTTTACGGTGAGCAGTTCTTC
CDR3: CATSRGVYGEQFF

D: TRBD2
J: TRBJ2-3
size: once
V: TRBV5-4
DNA: TGTGCCAGCAGCTTGGTTTCGACTAGCGGGAGAAAAACAGATACGCAGTATTTT
CDR3: CASSLVSTSGRKTDTQYF

D: NA
J: TRBJ2-7
size: NA
V: TRBV14
DNA: TGTGCCAGCAGCCAAGTCCCCTTCTACGAGCAGTACTTC
CDR3: CASSQVPFYEQYF

D: NA
J: TRBJ1-2
size: NA
V: TRBV4-1
DNA: TGCGCCAGCAGCCAAGGGGGAGGGGGTGGCTACACCTTC
CDR3: CASSQGGGGGYTF

D: TRBD2
J: TRBJ2-3
size: NA
V: TRBV5-6
DNA: TGTGCCAGCAGCTTGACTAGACTAGCGGGGACTAGCACAGATACGCAGTATTTT
CDR3: CASSLTRLAGTSTDTQYF

D: TRBD1
J: TRBJ2-7
size: NA
V: TRBV5-1
DNA: TGCGCCAGCTCGGGACAGGGGGCCTACGAGCAGTACTTC
CDR3: CASSGQGAYEQYF

D: NA
J: TRBJ2-7
size: few
V: TRBV10-2
DNA: TGCGCCAGCAGCGGGACTGGCCTACGTGTGCAGTACTTC
CDR3: CASSGTGLRVQYF

D: TRBD1
J: TRBJ2-1
size: NA
V: TRBV2
DNA: TGTGCCAGGGGTAGACAGGGTCTCTACAATGAGCAGTTCTTC
CDR3: CARGRQGLYNEQFF

D: NA
J: TRBJ2-2
size: NA
V: TRBV7-9
DNA: TGTTCCAGCAGCTTAGTAGGGGGTATTCCCGGGGAGCTGTTTTTT
CDR3: CSSSLVGGIPGELFF

D: TRBD1
J: TRBJ1-6
size: NA
V: TRBV2
DNA: TGTGCCACCAAAGAGACAGGGTATTCACCCCTCCACTTT
CDR3: CATKETGYSPLHF

D: TRBD2
J: TRBJ2-3
size: NA
V: TRBV7-8
DNA: TGTGCCAGCAGCCGGGGACTAGCGGGAGTATCGGCAGATACGCAGTATTTT
CDR3: CASSRGLAGVSADTQYF

D: TRBD1
J: TRBJ2-7
size: NA
V: TRBV2
DNA: TGTGCCAGCAGTACACAGGGGTACGAGCAGTACTTC
CDR3: CASSTQGYEQYF

D: TRBD1
J: TRBJ1-4
size: NA
V: TRBV7-9
DNA: TGTGCCAGCAGCCCGTGGACAGGCCAGATTGAAAAACTGTTTTTT
CDR3: CASSPWTGQIEKLFF

D: TRBD2
J: TRBJ2-5
size: NA
V: TRBV7-2
DNA: TGTGCCAGCAGCTTAGTATTCGCTAGCGGGCCTTTTAGAGAGACCCAGTACTTC
CDR3: CASSLVFASGPFRETQYF

D: TRBD2
J: TRBJ2-1
size: few
V: TRBV11-2
DNA: TGTGCCAGCAGCTCAATAGCCCTGGGACTAGGAAACTACAATGAGCAGTTCTTC
CDR3: CASSSIALGLGNYNEQFF

D: TRBD1
J: TRBJ1-3
size: once
V: TRBV10-3
DNA: TGTGCCACAGCCACAGGGGGCTCTGGAAACACCATATATTTT
CDR3: CATATGGSGNTIYF

D: NA
J: TRBJ2-1
size: few
V: TRBV7-2
DNA: TGTGCCAGCAGCTTCAACAGGGCCAATGAGCAGTTCTTC
CDR3: CASSFNRANEQFF

D: NA
J: TRBJ2-7
size: NA
V: TRBV5-6
DNA: TGTGCCAGCAGCTTGCGGGGCTCCTACGAGCAGTACTTC
CDR3: CASSLRGSYEQYF

D: NA
J: TRBJ1-1
size: NA
V: TRBV7-9
DNA: TGTGCCAGCAGCTCTCAAAGTGAGACTGAAGCTTTCTTT
CDR3: CASSSQSETEAFF

D: TRBD1
J: TRBJ1-4
size: once
V: TRBV7-8
DNA: TGTGCCAGCAGCTTAGTCCCTATGGGACAGGGGGCGGAAAAACTGTTTTTT
CDR3: CASSLVPMGQGAEKLFF

D: NA
J: TRBJ1-2
size: NA
V: TRBV7-9
DNA: TGTGCCAGCAGCTCCCCGGGAGGGGTTCAGAGTGGCTACACCTTC
CDR3: CASSSPGGVQSGYTF

D: NA
J: TRBJ1-1
size: NA
V: TRBV7-9
DNA: TGTGCCAGCAGCTTAGTGAGGGGGGGGAACACTGAAGCTTTCTTT
CDR3: CASSLVRGGNTEAFF

D: NA
J: TRBJ2-5
size: few
V: TRBV7-7
DNA: TGTGCCAGCAGCCAGACTCGTCAAGAGACCCAGTACTTC
CDR3: CASSQTRQETQYF

D: TRBD2
J: TRBJ2-1
size: NA
V: TRBV10-3
DNA: TGTGCCATCAGTGCACGGGAGGGGGGGAATGAGCAGTTCTTC
CDR3: CAISAREGGNEQFF

D: NA
J: TRBJ2-7
size: NA
V: TRBV6-5
DNA: TGTGCCAGCAGTTACTCGTCGGGAAATCGACCCTACGAGCAGTACTTC
CDR3: CASSYSSGNRPYEQYF

D: TRBD2
J: TRBJ2-5
size: NA
V: TRBV6-5
DNA: TGTGCCAGCAGGGAAACTAGCGGGATTCAGACCCAGTACTTC
CDR3: CASRETSGIQTQYF

D: NA
J: TRBJ1-1
size: NA
V: TRBV6-4
DNA: TGTGCCAGCAGGGAAACAGGGTCAGGGACTGAAGCTTTCTTT
CDR3: CASRETGSGTEAFF

D: TRBD2
J: TRBJ2-7
size: once
V: TRBV11-1
DNA: TGTGCCAGCAGCGTCCTAGCGGGAGGTAAAGGGGAGCAGTACTTC
CDR3: CASSVLAGGKGEQYF

D: NA
J: TRBJ2-5
size: NA
V: TRBV10-1
DNA: TGCGCCAGCAGTCGACTCCCCGGTGGGCAAGAGACCCAGTACTTC
CDR3: CASSRLPGGQETQYF

D: TRBD2
J: TRBJ2-3
size: NA
V: TRBV27
DNA: TGTGCCAGCAGTTTCATGTTCGGGGATCGGGAGGCAGATACGCAGTATTTT
CDR3: CASSFMFGDREADTQYF

D: TRBD1
J: TRBJ1-2
size: NA
V: TRBV13
DNA: TGTGCCAGCAGCCCGGGGGACAGAGGGGTAAATGGCTACACCTTC
CDR3: CASSPGDRGVNGYTF

D: NA
J: TRBJ1-5
size: NA
V: TRBV11-2
DNA: TGTGCCAGCAGCTTGGGCGACAGTAGCAATCAGCCCCAGCATTTT
CDR3: CASSLGDSSNQPQHF

D: NA
J: TRBJ1-2
size: NA
V: TRBV4-1
DNA: TGCGCCAGCAGCACAGGGTCTGCTGGCTACACCTTC
CDR3: CASSTGSAGYTF

D: NA
J: TRBJ2-7
size: NA
V: TRBV5-1
DNA: TGCGCCAGCAGCAAGACAACCTACGAGCAGTACTTC
CDR3: CASSKTTYEQYF

D: TRBD2
J: TRBJ2-2
size: NA
V: TRBV5-4
DNA: TGTGCCAGCAGCTTCCCGATGGGAGGGTCCACCGGGGAGCTGTTTTTT
CDR3: CASSFPMGGSTGELFF

D: NA
J: TRBJ2-7
size: NA
V: TRBV7-3
DNA: TGTGCCAGCAGCTTGGGGCGGGGCTACGAGCAGTACTTC
CDR3: CASSLGRGYEQYF

D: NA
J: TRBJ2-1
size: NA
V: TRBV18
DNA: TGTGCCAGCTCACCCATCTCTAGTGGGGCGAATGAGCAGTTCTTC
CDR3: CASSPISSGANEQFF

D: NA
J: TRBJ1-1
size: NA
V: TRBV27
DNA: TGTGCCAGCAGTCATAGGCGGGACACTGAAGCTTTCTTT
CDR3: CASSHRRDTEAFF

D: NA
J: TRBJ1-4
size: NA
V: TRBV11-2
DNA: TGTGCCAGCAGCCCGTTACAGGGTACTGAAAAACTGTTTTTT
CDR3: CASSPLQGTEKLFF

D: TRBD1
J: TRBJ1-3
size: NA
V: TRBV10-3
DNA: TGTGCCATCAGTGAGCCAGGGGGACGAAACACCATATATTTT
CDR3: CAISEPGGRNTIYF

D: NA
J: TRBJ1-2
size: NA
V: TRBV5-6
DNA: TGTGCCAGCAGCTTGGCACTTGAACCTTATGGCTACACCTTC
CDR3: CASSLALEPYGYTF

D: TRBD1
J: TRBJ1-1
size: NA
V: TRBV7-2
DNA: TGTGCCAGCAAACAGGGGATCAACACTGAAGCTTTCTTT
CDR3: CASKQGINTEAFF

D: NA
J: TRBJ2-3
size: NA
V: TRBV11-2
DNA: TGTGCCAGCAGCTTAGGGAGGGAAAGCACAGATACGCAGTATTTT
CDR3: CASSLGRESTDTQYF

D: TRBD1
J: TRBJ1-4
size: NA
V: TRBV29-1
DNA: TGCAGCGTTGGTGGGACAGGGAATGAAAAACTGTTTTTT
CDR3: CSVGGTGNEKLFF

D: TRBD2
J: TRBJ2-1
size: NA
V: TRBV5-3
DNA: TGTGCCAGAAGCCTTAGAGCGGGGGGGTCCTACAATGAGCAGTTCTTC
CDR3: CARSLRAGGSYNEQFF

D: NA
J: TRBJ1-1
size: few
V: TRBV5-1
DNA: TGCGCCAGCAACCCAGGACAGCGGAACACTGAAGCTTTCTTT
CDR3: CASNPGQRNTEAFF